Shown below are 16 T cell receptor beta chains from a single sample sequenced in a study of blood T cells in healthy people across ages. Together with a sample-barcoded 5' primer, a J-beta primer mix was included in a second PCR lasting about 6 to 11 cycles. Via MiXCR, TCRdb re-called the 5' RACE reads, giving one row per CDR3 protein. Of 750,000 to 1,000,000 distinct CDR3 sequences listed, almost 30% are singletons. The same sample was also used in a study of T cells of mothers and their children.

Sequenced: blood. These receptors originate from a middle-aged woman in good health.

This chain uses TRBV20-1 with TRBJ2-5; 9 positions match TRBD2. J was trimmed by 11 bases and V by 5 bases; bases with no gene match: 15. This CDR3 contains 14 residues. Germline V gene lookup returns CDR1 DFQATT and CDR2 SNEGSKA (reference sequence). The CDR3 is CSAHGVAGEDEQYF. The CDR3 nucleotides read TGCAGTGCTCATGGGGTAGCGGGGGAGGATGAGCAGTACTTC.

With respect to this clonotype: Since a much larger clone is just one base distant, this may be a read error. J is TRBJ2-3 and V is TRBV6-1, with TRBD1 matching 10 bases. Germline CDR1 MNHNS, CDR2 SASEGT. The CDR3 is 14 residues long. CDR3 amino acids: CVSSEGQGPDTQYF. In nucleotides, the CDR3 is TGTGTCAGCAGTGAGGGACAGGGGCCAGATACGCAGTATTTT.

To note about this clonotype: A read error is possible here, since a much larger clone lies one base away. The rearrangement uses TRBV15 and TRBJ2-5, with D possibly being TRBD1 (6 bases). CDR1 is LNHNV, CDR2 YYDKDF, per germline (reference sequence). Deletions cut 1 base from V and 11 bases from J, with 14 bases between. CDR3 length: 13 residues. This CDR3 is CATSRVGDNEQYF. Here the CDR3 DNA reads TGTGCCACCAGCAGAGTCGGGGACAATGAGCAGTACTTC. The full variable domain, with the rest looked up from reference TRBV15 and TRBJ2-5, is DAMVIQNPRYQVTQFGKPVTLSCSQTLNHNVMYWYQQKSSQAPKLLFHYYDKDFNNEADTPDNFQSRRPNTSFCFLDIRSPGLGDTAMYLCATSRVGDNEQYFGPGTRLLVL.

The chain has TRBV28 and TRBJ2-5, with 11 bases aligning to TRBD2. The ends lost 5 bases at V and 5 bases at J; junction bases unmatched: 7. Germline V gene lookup returns CDR1 MDHEN and CDR2 SYDVKM. The CDR3 length is 15 residues. DNA of the CDR3: TGTGCCAGCAGTGAATTAGCGGGGGGGGCGGAGACCCAGTACTTC. It specifies CASSELAGGAETQYF.

This clonotype was seen many times. This chain joins TRBV29-1 and TRBJ2-3; a weak D match, TRBD1 (6 bases). The V gene lost 4 bases and the J gene lost 1 base, with 12 bases spanning the gap. Germline V gene sequence: CDR1 SQVTM, CDR2 ANQGSEA. This CDR3 comprises 14 residues. CDR3 in amino acids: CSVARQDRTDTQYF. As DNA, the CDR3 is TGCAGCGTTGCCCGACAGGACCGCACAGATACGCAGTATTTT.

The genes are TRBV7-2 and TRBJ2-7; 9 bases are shared with TRBD2. The CDR3 covers 15 residues. Trimming took 10 bases from V and 2 from J; bases not matched to a gene: 12. The germline V gene has CDR1 SGHTA and CDR2 FQGNSA. CDR3 bases: TGTGCCAACAGTTTTGGCGGGGGGGCCCCCTACGAGCAGTACTTC. Translating it yields CANSFGGGAPYEQYF.

This clonotype was seen a handful of times. The chain carries TRBV4-3 and TRBJ2-1, with D tentatively TRBD1 or TRBD2 (6 bases each). The germline V gene encodes CDR1 LGHNA and CDR2 YSLEER. Trimming pared 4 bases from V and 1 base from J, leaving 17 bases between. CDR3 size: 17 residues. The CDR3 coding sequence is TGCGCCAGCAGCCTATCCCCGGGGGCTGTTTCCTACAATGAGCAGTTCTTC. As protein: CASSLSPGAVSYNEQFF.

V gene TRBV20-1 combines with J gene TRBJ2-3; 10 bases match TRBD2. From germline, CDR1 is DFQATT and CDR2 SNEGSKA (reference sequence). Unmatched junction bases numbered 6, after V lost 3 bases and J lost 9 bases. CDR3 size: 13 residues. The CDR3 loop reads CSARQLAGVTQYF. The CDR3 DNA is TGCAGTGCTAGGCAGCTAGCGGGGGTGACGCAGTATTTT.

The chain is built from TRBV20-1 and TRBJ2-7, with TRBD2 identical over 7 bases. The CDR3 runs to 15 residues. Trimming took 6 bases from V and 0 from J; bases not matched to a gene: 11. Germline V gene sequence: CDR1 DFQATT, CDR2 SNEGSKA (reference sequence). CDR3 amino acids: CSAIRLAVPSYEQYF. CDR3 sequence (DNA): TGCAGTGCAATTCGACTAGCCGTCCCCTCCTACGAGCAGTACTTC.

The rearrangement links TRBV20-1 to TRBJ2-7, with D possibly matching TRBD2 (6 bases). The CDR3 sequence is 15 residues long. Germline V gene data show CDR1 as DFQATT and CDR2 as SNEGSKA (reference sequence). Trimming stripped 4 bases from V and 3 bases from J, with 19 bases between. CDR3 in amino acids: CSAKLEGFVSYEQYF. In DNA form, the CDR3 reads TGCAGTGCTAAACTGGAGGGGTTCGTTAGCTACGAGCAGTACTTC.

Details on this clonotype: The junction shows a germline mismatch at one end, possibly a read error. The rearrangement links TRBV4-1 to TRBJ1-2; TRBD1 matches 7 bases. CDR1 is MGHRA and CDR2 is YSYEKL in the germline V gene. The CDR3 is made up of 14 amino acids. This CDR3 reads CASSDAGGYYGYAF. As DNA, the CDR3 is TGCGCCAGCAGCGATGCAGGGGGTTACTATGGCTACGCCTTC.

The chain recombines TRBV7-3 with TRBJ1-4; perhaps TRBD1 as D (5 bases). CDR1 and CDR2 from the germline V gene are SGHTA and FQGTGA. This CDR3 comprises 17 residues. V was pared by 4 bases and J by 0 bases, with 15 bases between. The CDR3 loop reads CASSSRDSGPTNEKLFF. In DNA form, the CDR3 reads TGTGCCAGCAGCTCCAGGGATTCGGGGCCAACTAATGAAAAACTGTTTTTT.

This clonotype showed up many times. The rearrangement joins TRBV15 to TRBJ2-1, with D perhaps TRBD2 (6 bases). V lost 6 bases to trimming and J lost 3 bases, with 15 bases between them. This CDR3 spans 15 amino acids. Germline CDR1 reads LNHNV; CDR2 reads YYDKDF (reference sequence). The CDR3 DNA reads TGTGCCACCAGGGTGGGGGACTTGATCTACAATGAGCAGTTCTTC. As protein: CATRVGDLIYNEQFF.

This clonotype appeared a single time. The chain couples TRBV19 to TRBJ2-2; D is unresolved. This CDR3 has 13 residues. The germline V gene encodes CDR1 LNHDA and CDR2 SQIVND (reference sequence). V was cut by 3 bases and J by 7 bases, with 9 bases left in between. The CDR3 loop reads CASSIRLGGELFF. In nucleotides, the CDR3 is TGTGCCAGTAGTATCCGGTTGGGCGGGGAGCTGTTTTTT.

With regard to this clonotype: Since no conserved phenylalanine or tryptophan closes the CDR3, a read error is the likely cause. The chain links TRBV7-7 to TRBJ2-2; D might be TRBD1 or TRBD2, each matching 5 bases. The CDR3 covers 15 residues. Germline V gene data show CDR1 as SSHAT and CDR2 as FNYEAQ (reference sequence). CDR3 DNA: TGTGCTAGCAGCCCCTCGGGGCGGAGCACCGGGGAGCTGTTTGTT. It is translated as CASSPSGRSTGELFV.

The sample holds one count of this clonotype. This chain links TRBV2 with TRBJ1-1, with no clear D. The CDR3 runs 15 residues. The germline V gene has CDR1 SNHLY and CDR2 FYNNEI. The V gene lost 1 base and the J gene lost 5 bases, with 14 bases spanning the gap. The CDR3 here is CASSEEAQKSTEAFF. The CDR3 DNA reads as TGTGCCAGCAGTGAAGAGGCCCAGAAGTCAACTGAAGCTTTCTTT.